This T cell receptor beta chain was profiled in a study of Graves' ophthalmopathy and Graves' hyperthyroidism. Background on the study: Stable hyperthyroidism meant no progression to ophthalmopathy within 18 months of follow-up. Study-level results: The model flagged ophthalmopathy progression at 65% to 71% sensitivity and 72% to 80% specificity. Blood was where most expanded thyroid clonotypes above 0.001 frequency also turned up.

CDR1 is SGHTA, CDR2 FQGNSA, per germline. The CDR3 runs to 16 residues. V lost 1 base and J 3 bases, leaving 13 bases between the germline ends. Other autoimmune diseases, uncontrolled infections, pregnancy or lactation ruled patients out of participation. RNA transcripts yielded amplified TCR beta CDR3 regions. First-round RT-PCR relied on HTBI primers, and a second-round multiplex PCR came next. Each CDR3 protein is one row after TCRdb ran MiXCR on the multiplex PCR reads. Of roughly 1.1 million distinct CDR3 sequences in the sample, 35% to 40% were seen once. With respect to this clonotype: What it binds is not known.

Sequences were obtained from peripheral blood or thyroid tissue (not recorded which). The TCR was taken from an adult man with Graves' hyperthyroidism. The chain is built from TRBV7-2 and TRBJ1-3; D ambiguous. CDR3 sequence reads: CASSLDLLNFGNTIYF. The CDR3 DNA is TGTGCCAGCAGCTTAGATCTACTGAATTTTGGAAACACCATATATTTT.